This TCR beta chain originates from a study of long-term antiretroviral therapy in people with HIV. Looking at the study overall: Earliest sampling preceded the 2015 immediate-ART recommendation by about a decade. Study-level results: All time points showed a repertoire dominated by clones expanded before ART.

Researchers report immunoSEQ v3.0 was run at survey level. Generated by immunoSEQ multiplex PCR, the TCRdb table keeps only in-frame clones and is missing some. Found here are around 21,000 clones, approximately 80% of them singletons; the top ten hold around 6%. In germline, CDR1 is MNHNS, CDR2 SASEGT. V was clipped by 7 bases and J by 6 bases, with 15 bases between them. The CDR3 runs 13 residues. Donors each had at least one pre-ART PBMC sample and at least two post-ART ones. With regard to this clone: The antigen is not known.

The sequence came from a woman aged 25 to 39 with HIV. The source was unsorted PBMCs, collected 0.2 years after starting antiretroviral therapy. The rearrangement links TRBV6-1 to TRBJ1-1; unclear D gene. As DNA, the CDR3 is TGTGCCAGCACCGCGGGTGGGATTTCTGAAGCTTTCTTT. Its translation is CASTAGGISEAFF.